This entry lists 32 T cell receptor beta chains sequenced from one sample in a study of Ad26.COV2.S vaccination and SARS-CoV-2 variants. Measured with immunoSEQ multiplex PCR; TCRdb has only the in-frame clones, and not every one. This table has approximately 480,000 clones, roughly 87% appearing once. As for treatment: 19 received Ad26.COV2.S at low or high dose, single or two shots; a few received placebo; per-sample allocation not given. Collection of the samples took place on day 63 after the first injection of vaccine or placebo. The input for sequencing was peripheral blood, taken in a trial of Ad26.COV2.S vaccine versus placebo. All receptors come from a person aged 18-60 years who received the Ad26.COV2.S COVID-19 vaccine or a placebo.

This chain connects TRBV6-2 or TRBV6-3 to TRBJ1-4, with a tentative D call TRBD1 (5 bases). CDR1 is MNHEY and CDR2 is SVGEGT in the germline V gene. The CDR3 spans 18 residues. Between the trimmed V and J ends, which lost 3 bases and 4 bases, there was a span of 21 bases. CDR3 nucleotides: TGTGCCAGCAGTTATCTTTCGGCGGGGGGGATCAGTAATGAAAAACTGTTTTTT. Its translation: CASSYLSAGGISNEKLFF.

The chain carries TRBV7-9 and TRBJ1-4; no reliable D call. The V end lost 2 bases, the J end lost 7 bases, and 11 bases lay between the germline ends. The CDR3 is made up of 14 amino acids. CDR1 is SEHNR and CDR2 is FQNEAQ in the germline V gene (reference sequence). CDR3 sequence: CASSLFGVTEKLFF. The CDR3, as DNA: TGTGCCAGCAGCTTATTCGGGGTAACTGAAAAACTGTTTTTT.

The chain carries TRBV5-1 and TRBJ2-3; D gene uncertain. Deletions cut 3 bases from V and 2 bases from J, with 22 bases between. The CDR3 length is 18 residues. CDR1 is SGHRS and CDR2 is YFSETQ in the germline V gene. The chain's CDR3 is CASSSDPRRKRDTDTQYF. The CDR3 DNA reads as TGCGCCAGCAGCTCCGACCCTCGCCGAAAGCGAGACACAGATACGCAGTATTTT.

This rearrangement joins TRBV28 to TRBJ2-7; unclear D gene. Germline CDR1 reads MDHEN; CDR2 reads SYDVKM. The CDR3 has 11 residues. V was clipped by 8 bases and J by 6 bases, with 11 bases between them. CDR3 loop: CASGNVGEQYF. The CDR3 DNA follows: TGTGCCAGCGGGAATGTAGGCGAGCAGTACTTC.

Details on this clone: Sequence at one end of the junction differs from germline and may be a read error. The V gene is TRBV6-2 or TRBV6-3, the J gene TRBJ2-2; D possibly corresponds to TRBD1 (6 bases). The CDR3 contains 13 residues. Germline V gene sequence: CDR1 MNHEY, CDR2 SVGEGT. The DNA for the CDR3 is TGTGCCAGCAGTAACTCAGGGGCCGGGGAGCTGTTTTTT. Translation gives CASSNSGAGELFF.

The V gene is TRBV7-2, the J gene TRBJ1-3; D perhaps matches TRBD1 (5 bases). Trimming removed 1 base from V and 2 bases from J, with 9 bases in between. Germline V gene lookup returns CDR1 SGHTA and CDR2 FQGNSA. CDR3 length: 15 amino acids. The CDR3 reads CASSLGGVPGNTIYF. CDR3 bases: TGTGCCAGCAGCTTAGGGGGGGTGCCTGGAAACACCATATATTTT. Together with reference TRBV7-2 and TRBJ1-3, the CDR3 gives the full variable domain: GAGVSQSPSNKVTEKGKDVELRCDPISGHTALYWYRQSLGQGLEFLIYFQGNSAPDKSGLPSDRFSAERTGGSVSTLTIQRTQQEDSAVYLCASSLGGVPGNTIYFGEGSWLTVV.

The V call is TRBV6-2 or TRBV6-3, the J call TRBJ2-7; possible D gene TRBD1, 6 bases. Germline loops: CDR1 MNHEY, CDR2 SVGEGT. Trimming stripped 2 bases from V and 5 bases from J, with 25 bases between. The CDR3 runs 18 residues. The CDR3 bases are TGTGCCAGCAGTTACAACCGGGACAAGATCCGGCCAGCTAACGAGCAGTACTTC. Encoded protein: CASSYNRDKIRPANEQYF.

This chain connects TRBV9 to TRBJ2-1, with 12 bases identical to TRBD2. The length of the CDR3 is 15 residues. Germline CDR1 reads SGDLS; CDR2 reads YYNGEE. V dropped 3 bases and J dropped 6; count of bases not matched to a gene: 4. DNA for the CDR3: TGTGCCAGCAGCGGCCGGACTAGCGGGATCAATGAGCAGTTCTTC. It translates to CASSGRTSGINEQFF.

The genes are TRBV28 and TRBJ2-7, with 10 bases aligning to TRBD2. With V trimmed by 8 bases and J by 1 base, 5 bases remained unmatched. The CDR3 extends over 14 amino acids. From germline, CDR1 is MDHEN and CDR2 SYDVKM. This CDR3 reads CASLSGRASYEQYF. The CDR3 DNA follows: TGTGCCAGCTTGAGCGGGAGGGCGTCCTACGAGCAGTACTTC.

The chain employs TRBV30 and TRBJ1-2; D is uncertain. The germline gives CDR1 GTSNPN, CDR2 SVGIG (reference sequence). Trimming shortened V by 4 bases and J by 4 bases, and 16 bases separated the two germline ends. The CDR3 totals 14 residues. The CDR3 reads CAWTPGGLAYGYTF. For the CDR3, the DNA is TGTGCCTGGACCCCTGGAGGGCTTGCCTATGGCTACACCTTC.

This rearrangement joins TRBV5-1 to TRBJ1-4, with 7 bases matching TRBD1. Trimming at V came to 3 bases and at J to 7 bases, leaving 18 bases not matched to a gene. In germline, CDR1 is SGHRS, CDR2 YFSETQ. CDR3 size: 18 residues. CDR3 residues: CASSSGGGGNGRREKLFF. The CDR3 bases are TGCGCCAGCAGCTCCGGCGGAGGGGGCAATGGTCGTCGTGAAAAACTGTTTTTT.

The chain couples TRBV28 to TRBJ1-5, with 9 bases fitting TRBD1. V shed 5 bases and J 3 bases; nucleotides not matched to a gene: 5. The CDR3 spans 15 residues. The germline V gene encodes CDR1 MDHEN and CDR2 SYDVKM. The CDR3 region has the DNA TGTGCCAGCAGTCTCCGGGACAGGGCCAATCAGCCCCAGCATTTT. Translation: CASSLRDRANQPQHF.

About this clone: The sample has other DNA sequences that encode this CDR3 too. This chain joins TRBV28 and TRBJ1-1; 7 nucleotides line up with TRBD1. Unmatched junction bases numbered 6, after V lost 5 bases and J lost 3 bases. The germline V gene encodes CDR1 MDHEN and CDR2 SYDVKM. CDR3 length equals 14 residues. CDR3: CASSRDRVDTEAFF. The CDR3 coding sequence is TGTGCCAGCAGTCGAGACAGGGTTGACACTGAAGCTTTCTTT.

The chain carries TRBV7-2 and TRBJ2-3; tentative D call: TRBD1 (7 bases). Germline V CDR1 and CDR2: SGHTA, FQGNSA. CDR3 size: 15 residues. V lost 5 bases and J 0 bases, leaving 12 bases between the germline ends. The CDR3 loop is CASSLGGQSTDTQYF. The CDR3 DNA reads TGTGCCAGCAGCCTGGGGGGACAGAGCACAGATACGCAGTATTTT.

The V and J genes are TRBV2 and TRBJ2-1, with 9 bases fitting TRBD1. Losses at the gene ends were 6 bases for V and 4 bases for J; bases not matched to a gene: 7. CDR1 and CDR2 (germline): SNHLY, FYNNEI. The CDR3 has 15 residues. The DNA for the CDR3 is TGTGCCAGCAGGGCCGGGACAGGGATATACAATGAGCAGTTCTTC. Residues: CASRAGTGIYNEQFF.

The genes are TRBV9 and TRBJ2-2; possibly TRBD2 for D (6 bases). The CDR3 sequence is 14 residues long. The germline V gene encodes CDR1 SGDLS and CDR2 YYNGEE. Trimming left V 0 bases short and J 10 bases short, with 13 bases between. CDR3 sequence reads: CASSVEGRGVELFF. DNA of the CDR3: TGTGCCAGCAGCGTAGAGGGACGCGGGGTGGAGCTGTTTTTT.

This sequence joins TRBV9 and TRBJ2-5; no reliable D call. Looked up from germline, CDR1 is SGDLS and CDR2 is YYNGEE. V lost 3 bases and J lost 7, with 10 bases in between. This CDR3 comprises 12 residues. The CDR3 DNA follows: TGTGCCAGCAGCGATCTCCCTGGGACCCAGTACTTC. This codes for CASSDLPGTQYF.

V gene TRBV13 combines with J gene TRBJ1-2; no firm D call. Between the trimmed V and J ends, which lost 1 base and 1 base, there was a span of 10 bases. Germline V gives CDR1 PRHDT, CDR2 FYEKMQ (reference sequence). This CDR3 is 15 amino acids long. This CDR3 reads CASSLAPQDNYGYTF. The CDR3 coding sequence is TGTGCCAGCAGCTTAGCGCCCCAGGATAACTATGGCTACACCTTC.

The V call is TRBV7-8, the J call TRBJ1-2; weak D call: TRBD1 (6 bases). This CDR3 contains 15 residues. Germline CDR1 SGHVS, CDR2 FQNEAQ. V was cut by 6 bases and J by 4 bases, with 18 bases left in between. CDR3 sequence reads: CASSPSSGASYGYTF. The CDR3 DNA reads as TGTGCCAGCAGTCCTTCCTCAGGGGCCTCCTATGGCTACACCTTC.

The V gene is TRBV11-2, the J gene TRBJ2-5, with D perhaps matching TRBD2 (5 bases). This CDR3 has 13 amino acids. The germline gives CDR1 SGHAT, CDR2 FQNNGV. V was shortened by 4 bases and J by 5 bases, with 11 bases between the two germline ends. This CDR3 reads CASSSGVMETQYF. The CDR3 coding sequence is TGTGCCAGCAGCTCCGGGGTGATGGAGACCCAGTACTTC.

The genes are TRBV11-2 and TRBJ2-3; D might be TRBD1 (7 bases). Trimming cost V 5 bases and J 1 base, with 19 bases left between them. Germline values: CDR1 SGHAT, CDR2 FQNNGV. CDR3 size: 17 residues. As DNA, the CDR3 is TGTGCCAGCAGCACTCAGGGGGGCGGGTGGCGCACAGATACGCAGTATTTT. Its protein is CASSTQGGGWRTDTQYF.

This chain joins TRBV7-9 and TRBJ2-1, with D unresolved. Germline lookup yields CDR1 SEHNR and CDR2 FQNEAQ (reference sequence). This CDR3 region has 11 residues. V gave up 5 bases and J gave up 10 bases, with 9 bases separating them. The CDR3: CASSDTWEQFF. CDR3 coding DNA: TGTGCCAGCAGCGATACCTGGGAGCAGTTCTTC.

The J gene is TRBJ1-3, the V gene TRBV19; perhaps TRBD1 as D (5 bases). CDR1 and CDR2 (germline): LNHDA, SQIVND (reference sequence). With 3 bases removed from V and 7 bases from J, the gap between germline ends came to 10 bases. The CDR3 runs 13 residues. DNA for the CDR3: TGTGCCAGTAGTATGGGACTTCGGAACACCATATATTTT. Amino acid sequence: CASSMGLRNTIYF.

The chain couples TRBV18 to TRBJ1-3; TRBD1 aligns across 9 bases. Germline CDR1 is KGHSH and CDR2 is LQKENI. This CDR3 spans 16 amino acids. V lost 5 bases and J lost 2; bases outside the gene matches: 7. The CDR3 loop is CASSAPGQGTGNTIYF. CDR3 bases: TGTGCCAGCTCAGCGCCGGGACAGGGAACTGGAAACACCATATATTTT.

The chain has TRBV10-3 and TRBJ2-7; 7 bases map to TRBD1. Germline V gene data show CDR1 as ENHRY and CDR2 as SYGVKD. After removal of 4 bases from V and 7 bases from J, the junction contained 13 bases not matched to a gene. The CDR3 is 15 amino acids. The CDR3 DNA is TGTGCCATCAGTGGGGGGATTGCAGGGGGAAGTGAGCAGTACTTC. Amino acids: CAISGGIAGGSEQYF.

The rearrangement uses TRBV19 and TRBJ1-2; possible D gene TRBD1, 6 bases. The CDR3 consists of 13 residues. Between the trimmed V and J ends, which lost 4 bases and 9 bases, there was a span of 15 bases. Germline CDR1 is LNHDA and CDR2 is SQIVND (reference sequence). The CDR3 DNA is TGTGCCAGTAGTACCCTCGACAGGCTCAGCTACACCTTC. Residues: CASSTLDRLSYTF.

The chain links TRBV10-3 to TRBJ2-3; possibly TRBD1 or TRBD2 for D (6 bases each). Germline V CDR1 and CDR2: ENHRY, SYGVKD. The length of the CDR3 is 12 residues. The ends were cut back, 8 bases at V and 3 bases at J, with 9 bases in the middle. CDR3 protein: CAILGGTDTQYF. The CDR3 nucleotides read TGTGCCATCTTAGGGGGGACAGATACGCAGTATTTT.

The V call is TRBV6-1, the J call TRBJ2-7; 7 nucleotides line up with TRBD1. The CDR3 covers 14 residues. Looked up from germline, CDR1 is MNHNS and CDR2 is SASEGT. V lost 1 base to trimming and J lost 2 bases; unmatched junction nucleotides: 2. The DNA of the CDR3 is TGTGCCAGCAGTGAAGGGACAGGAGCCTACGAGCAGTACTTC. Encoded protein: CASSEGTGAYEQYF.

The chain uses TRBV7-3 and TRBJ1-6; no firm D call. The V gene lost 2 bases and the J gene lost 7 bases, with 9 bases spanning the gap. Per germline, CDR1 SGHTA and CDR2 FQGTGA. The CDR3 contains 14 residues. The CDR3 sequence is CASSLGVGNSPLHF. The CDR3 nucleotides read TGTGCCAGCAGCTTAGGGGTGGGAAATTCACCCCTCCACTTT.

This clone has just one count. This chain's CDR3 is CASSPMTSGARNEQFF. As DNA, the CDR3 is TGTGCCAGCAGCCCGATGACTAGCGGGGCCCGCAATGAGCAGTTCTTC. The chain couples TRBV7-9 to TRBJ2-1, with 11 bases identical to TRBD2. Germline CDR1 SEHNR, CDR2 FQNEAQ (reference sequence). V shed 5 bases and J 6 bases; nucleotides not matched to a gene: 9. CDR3 length: 16 amino acids.

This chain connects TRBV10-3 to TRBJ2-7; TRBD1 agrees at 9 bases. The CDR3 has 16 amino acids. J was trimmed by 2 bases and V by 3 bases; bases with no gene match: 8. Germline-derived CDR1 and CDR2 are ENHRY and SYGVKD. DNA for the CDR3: TGTGCCATCAGTGAACCCGGGACAGGGAAAACCTACGAGCAGTACTTC. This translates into CAISEPGTGKTYEQYF.

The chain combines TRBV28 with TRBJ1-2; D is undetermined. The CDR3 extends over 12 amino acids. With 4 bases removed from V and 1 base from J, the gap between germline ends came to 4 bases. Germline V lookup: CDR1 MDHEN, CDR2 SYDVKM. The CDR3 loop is CASSSRNYGYTF. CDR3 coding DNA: TGTGCCAGCAGTTCCCGTAACTATGGCTACACCTTC.